These 19 T cell receptor beta chains were sequenced from one sample in a study of T cell responses to AZD1222 COVID-19 vaccine. Sequencing was performed with immunoSEQ multiplex PCR; in TCRdb, only in-frame clones are kept and a portion is missing. The table includes 150,000 to 200,000 clones, over 80% detected once. The sequencing used peripheral blood, collected on day 0 of AZD1222 vaccination. These receptors were taken from an adult in good health.

The rearrangement uses TRBV28 and TRBJ2-1; the match to TRBD2 covers 7 bases. J lost 6 bases, V lost 4 bases, and 6 bases had no gene match. Germline V gene lookup returns CDR1 MDHEN and CDR2 SYDVKM. There are 14 residues in the CDR3. This CDR3 reads CASSSLTSFNEQFF. As DNA, the CDR3 is TGTGCCAGCAGTTCCCTGACTAGCTTCAATGAGCAGTTCTTC.

This chain connects TRBV6-5 to TRBJ2-1; 13 bases line up with TRBD2. V dropped 8 bases and J dropped 6; count of bases not matched to a gene: 1. Germline lookup yields CDR1 MNHEY and CDR2 SVGAGI. The CDR3 sequence is 13 residues long. CDR3: CASRLAGGNEQFF. CDR3 DNA sequence: TGTGCCAGCCGACTAGCGGGGGGCAATGAGCAGTTCTTC.

A note on this clone: Sequence at one end of the junction differs from germline and may be a read error. The chain is built from TRBV7-7 and TRBJ1-3; the D gene is possibly TRBD1 (5 bases). The CDR3 runs to 15 residues. Germline assignment: CDR1 SSHAT and CDR2 FNYEAQ (reference sequence). CDR3: CASSLDSGFGNTIYF. The CDR3 DNA reads TGTGCTAGCAGCTTAGATTCAGGGTTCGGAAACACCATATATTTT.

This chain uses TRBV7-8 with TRBJ1-1; TRBD1 matches at 7 bases. Germline trimming cut 5 bases from V and 2 bases from J; bases unmatched to any gene: 5. Germline values: CDR1 SGHVS, CDR2 FQNEAQ. The CDR3 consists of 14 residues. This CDR3 reads CASSRGQANTEAFF. In DNA, the CDR3 is TGTGCCAGCAGCCGAGGACAGGCAAACACTGAAGCTTTCTTT.

This chain joins TRBV7-9 and TRBJ2-7; maybe TRBD1 (5 bases). The germline V gene encodes CDR1 SEHNR and CDR2 FQNEAQ (reference sequence). V was shortened by 5 bases and J by 5 bases, with 19 bases between the two germline ends. The CDR3 extends over 15 amino acids. The CDR3 sequence is CASSPSGQGYHEQYF. CDR3 nucleotides: TGTGCCAGCAGCCCATCAGGGCAGGGATACCACGAGCAGTACTTC.

This chain links TRBV5-1 with TRBJ2-3; possible D gene TRBD2, 7 bases. Per the germline V gene, CDR1 is SGHRS and CDR2 is YFSETQ. CDR3 length: 16 amino acids. Between the trimmed V and J ends, which lost 4 bases and 6 bases, there was a span of 21 bases. The CDR3 region has the DNA TGCGCCAGCAGCCTGGGTTCGGGGGGCTCGGGCGATACGCAGTATTTT. Translating it yields CASSLGSGGSGDTQYF. Looking up the rest from reference TRBV5-1 and TRBJ2-3 gives the full variable domain: KAGVTQTPRYLIKTRGQQVTLSCSPISGHRSVSWYQQTPGQGLQFLFEYFSETQRNKGNFPGRFSGRQFSNSRSEMNVSTLELGDSALYLCASSLGSGGSGDTQYFGPGTRLTVL.

This clone was observed a single time. DNA of the CDR3: TGTGCCAGCAGTTCCAGAGGTAAGGTGGAAGGAGGCTCCTTCTTTTCCTACGAGCAGTACGTC. Translated, it gives CASSSRGKVEGGSFFSYEQYV. The rearrangement links TRBV6-2 or TRBV6-3 to TRBJ2-7; possible D gene TRBD2, 5 bases. V lost 4 bases and J lost 1, with 32 bases in between. CDR3 size: 21 residues. Germline CDR1 and CDR2: MNHEY and SVGEGT.

The rearrangement uses TRBV7-2 and TRBJ2-1; the D gene is possibly TRBD1 (6 bases). The length of the CDR3 is 15 residues. Trimming took 5 bases from V and 5 from J, leaving 16 bases between them. In germline, CDR1 is SGHTA, CDR2 FQGNSA. The CDR3 DNA is TGTGCCAGCAGCCCCCTAGGGGGAAGCCACAATGAGCAGTTCTTC. It is translated as CASSPLGGSHNEQFF.

Only a few counts were recorded for this clone. The chain couples TRBV5-1 to TRBJ1-2, with D uncertain. This CDR3 has 13 residues. Trimming removed 4 bases from V and 3 bases from J, with 10 bases in between. From germline, CDR1 is SGHRS and CDR2 YFSETQ. Here the CDR3 DNA reads TGCGCCAGCAGCGCCGGGAGCGACTATGGCTACACCTTC. It specifies CASSAGSDYGYTF.

The gene calls are TRBV30 and TRBJ2-7, with a tentative D call TRBD1 (7 bases). With 3 bases removed from V and 10 bases from J, the gap between germline ends came to 19 bases. Germline values: CDR1 GTSNPN, CDR2 SVGIG (reference sequence). This CDR3 is built from 13 residues. The CDR3 nucleotides read TGTGCCTGGAGCTCCGGGACAGTGGGGGGCCAGTACGTC. This sequence encodes CAWSSGTVGGQYV.

In its sample, this clone was seen once. The genes are TRBV30 and TRBJ1-4; no firm D call. With 1 base removed from V and 2 bases from J, the gap between germline ends came to 8 bases. The CDR3 loop spans 14 amino acids. Germline loops: CDR1 GTSNPN, CDR2 SVGIG (reference sequence). The CDR3 spells CAWSAAATNEKLFF. For the CDR3, the DNA is TGTGCCTGGAGTGCCGCAGCTACTAATGAAAAACTGTTTTTT.

The chain couples TRBV19 to TRBJ1-5, with D hard to call. There are 14 residues in the CDR3. V lost 3 bases to trimming and J lost 0 bases, with 6 bases between them. Germline V lookup: CDR1 LNHDA, CDR2 SQIVND (reference sequence). CDR3 nucleotides: TGTGCCAGTAGTATGTCTCTTAGCAATCAGCCCCAGCATTTT. The encoded protein is CASSMSLSNQPQHF.

This chain joins TRBV19 and TRBJ1-2; TRBD1 is a possible D gene (6 bases). V gave up 9 bases and J gave up 0 bases, with 14 bases separating them. Germline CDR1 is LNHDA and CDR2 is SQIVND (reference sequence). The length of the CDR3 is 14 residues. The CDR3 region has the DNA TGTGCCAGCAACCGGGACACCTCTAACTATGGCTACACCTTC. It specifies CASNRDTSNYGYTF.

The chain recombines TRBV6-4 with TRBJ1-1; perhaps TRBD1 as D (6 bases). The CDR3 runs to 13 residues. Germline assignment: CDR1 MRHNA and CDR2 SNTAGT. V lost 4 bases, J lost 3 bases, and 9 bases lay in between. CDR3 protein: CASSGGQYTEAFF. The DNA of the CDR3 is TGTGCCAGCAGTGGCGGACAGTACACTGAAGCTTTCTTT.

The rearrangement uses TRBV11-2 and TRBJ2-7; D gene unclear. This CDR3 spans 14 amino acids. V shed 1 base and J shed 2 bases, with 9 bases lying between them. The germline V gene has CDR1 SGHAT and CDR2 FQNNGV. In nucleotides, the CDR3 is TGTGCCAGCAGCTTAGGGAGCGCTACCTACGAGCAGTACGTC. This encodes CASSLGSATYEQYV.

This clone occurred once. The rearrangement links TRBV11-2 to TRBJ2-1; the D is unclear. Between the trimmed V and J ends, which lost 4 bases and 4 bases, there was a span of 8 bases. Germline lookup yields CDR1 SGHAT and CDR2 FQNNGV. The CDR3 sequence is 13 residues long. The CDR3 region is CASSSPPYNEQFF. CDR3 nucleotide sequence: TGTGCCAGCAGCTCTCCCCCGTACAATGAGCAGTTCTTC.

This chain joins TRBV7-9 and TRBJ1-5; D possibly corresponds to TRBD1 (6 bases). CDR3 size: 13 residues. The germline V gene encodes CDR1 SEHNR and CDR2 FQNEAQ (reference sequence). The ends were cut back, 5 bases at V and 4 bases at J, with 9 bases in the middle. The CDR3 region has the DNA TGTGCCAGCAGCGCACAGGGAAATCAGCCCCAGCATTTT. It yields the protein CASSAQGNQPQHF.

CDR3 nucleotides: TGTGCCAGCAATCCGGGTAACTCTGGAAACACCATATATTTT. It translates to CASNPGNSGNTIYF. This chain connects TRBV9 to TRBJ1-3; no definite D call. The germline V gene encodes CDR1 SGDLS and CDR2 YYNGEE. The CDR3 has 14 residues. The V gene lost 6 bases and the J gene lost 0 bases, with 10 bases spanning the gap.

The chain recombines TRBV19 with TRBJ1-1, with D perhaps matching TRBD1 (5 bases). Germline values: CDR1 LNHDA, CDR2 SQIVND (reference sequence). V gave up 3 bases and J gave up 3 bases, with 11 bases separating them. This CDR3 is 14 amino acids long. The CDR3 is CASSIGWGDTEAFF. CDR3 DNA: TGTGCCAGTAGTATTGGTTGGGGGGACACTGAAGCTTTCTTT.